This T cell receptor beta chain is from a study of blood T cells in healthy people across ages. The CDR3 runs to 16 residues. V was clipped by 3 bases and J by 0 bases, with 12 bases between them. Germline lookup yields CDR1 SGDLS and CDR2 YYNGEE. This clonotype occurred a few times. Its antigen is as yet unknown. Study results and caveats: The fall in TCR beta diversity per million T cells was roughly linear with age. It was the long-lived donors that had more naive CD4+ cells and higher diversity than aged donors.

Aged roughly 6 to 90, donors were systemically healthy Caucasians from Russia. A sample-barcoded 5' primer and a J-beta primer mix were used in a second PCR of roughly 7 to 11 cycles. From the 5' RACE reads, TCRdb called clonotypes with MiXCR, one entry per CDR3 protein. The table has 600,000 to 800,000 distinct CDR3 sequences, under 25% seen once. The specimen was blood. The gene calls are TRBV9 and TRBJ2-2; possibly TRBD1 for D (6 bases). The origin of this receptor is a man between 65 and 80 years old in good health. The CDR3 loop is CASSARTDTNTGELFF. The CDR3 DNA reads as TGTGCCAGCAGCGCACGGACAGATACGAACACCGGGGAGCTGTTTTTT.